What follows are 26 T cell receptor beta chains derived from one specimen sequenced in a study of T cells in Graves' hyperthyroidism and ophthalmopathy. What was amplified from RNA transcripts were TCR beta CDR3 regions. The TCR CDR3 first-round RT-PCR relied on the HTBI primer set. TCRdb itself ran the multiplex PCR reads through MiXCR, one entry per CDR3 protein. The data show approximately 400,000 distinct CDR3 sequences, about 15% seen once. The sequencing input was blood. The receptors shown here come from a woman aged 55-69 years with Graves' hyperthyroidism.

In regard to this clonotype: This may come from a read error, since a much larger clone is one base off. The genes are TRBV29-1 and TRBJ2-7; no clear D. This CDR3 region has 12 residues. Germline V gene data show CDR1 as SQVTM and CDR2 as ANQGSEA. V was cut by 4 bases and J by 7 bases, with 14 bases left in between. In DNA form, the CDR3 reads TGCAGCGTTGGTCGCCCGAGGCATGAGCAGTACTTC. It specifies CSVGRPRHEQYF.

This clonotype appeared many times. The chain joins TRBV12-3 or TRBV12-4 to TRBJ2-5; a possible D gene is TRBD2 (5 bases). Trimming pared 1 base from V and 2 bases from J, leaving 11 bases between. The CDR3 consists of 15 residues. The CDR3 sequence: CASSLGPGIQETQYF. The CDR3, as DNA: TGTGCCAGCAGTTTAGGCCCGGGAATTCAAGAGACCCAGTACTTC.

The chain uses TRBV7-9 and TRBJ2-5; TRBD2 might be the D (5 bases). Germline CDR1 and CDR2: SEHNR and FQNEAQ (reference sequence). This CDR3 contains 15 residues. V was cut by 7 bases and J by 5 bases, with 20 bases left in between. CDR3 nucleotides: TGTGCCAGCAACAGCTTGGGTCCCCCGGGGGAGACCCAGTACTTC. This encodes CASNSLGPPGETQYF.

This clonotype was seen many times. J is TRBJ2-1 and V is TRBV6-1, with 7 nucleotides matching TRBD2. V trimming: 5 bases; J trimming: 10 bases; junction bases outside the gene matches: 5. Germline CDR1 and CDR2: MNHNS and SASEGT. The CDR3 runs to 12 residues. The CDR3 reads CASSPLGLEQFF. CDR3 nucleotide sequence: TGTGCCAGCAGTCCTTTGGGACTAGAGCAGTTCTTC.

This clonotype came up many times. CDR3 sequence (DNA): TGTGCCAGCAGCTTACGGGAGATTTTTTCCCACGAGCAGTACTTC. Its translation is CASSLREIFSHEQYF. The chain carries TRBV11-3 and TRBJ2-7; tentative D call: TRBD2 (6 bases). The CDR3 covers 15 residues. With 2 bases removed from V and 5 bases from J, the gap between germline ends came to 16 bases. Per germline, CDR1 SGHNT and CDR2 YENEEA.

The sample holds a few counts of this clonotype. V is TRBV18 and J is TRBJ1-1; D gene ambiguous. V dropped 2 bases and J dropped 3 bases, with 10 bases sitting between them. Germline V gene lookup returns CDR1 KGHSH and CDR2 LQKENI. The CDR3 covers 14 residues. The DNA of the CDR3 is TGTGCCAGCTCACCAAATGCCCAGGACACTGAAGCTTTCTTT. It codes for CASSPNAQDTEAFF.

This clonotype was observed at least ten times. This sequence joins TRBV29-1 and TRBJ2-5, with TRBD2 matching 14 bases. Germline trimming cut 7 bases from V and 5 bases from J; bases unmatched to any gene: 9. Germline V gene data show CDR1 as SQVTM and CDR2 as ANQGSEA. This CDR3 region has 15 residues. CDR3 region: CSASGLAGVDETQYF. CDR3 sequence (DNA): TGCAGCGCTTCGGGACTAGCGGGAGTAGACGAGACCCAGTACTTC. Supplemented by reference TRBV29-1 and TRBJ2-5, the full variable domain reads SAVISQKPSRDICQRGTSLTIQCQVDSQVTMMFWYRQQPGQSLTLIATANQGSEATYESGFVIDKFPISRPNLTFSTLTVSNMSPEDSSIYLCSASGLAGVDETQYFGPGTRLLVL.

This clonotype was observed at least ten times. This chain connects TRBV28 to TRBJ1-5; no definite D call. The CDR3 has 15 amino acids. V was clipped by 4 bases and J by 6 bases, with 16 bases between them. CDR1 and CDR2 (germline): MDHEN, SYDVKM. The CDR3 nucleotides read TGTGCCAGCAGTTCCCCCAGCAGGATGGGTCAGCCCCAGCATTTT. Its translation: CASSSPSRMGQPQHF.

The chain employs TRBV4-1 and TRBJ2-1, with 11 bases that match TRBD2. In germline, CDR1 is MGHRA, CDR2 YSYEKL. V shed 3 bases, J shed 12 bases, and the junction held 4 bases outside the gene matches. This CDR3 contains 13 residues. CDR3 sequence: CASSQAGLAGQFF. For the CDR3, the DNA is TGCGCCAGCAGCCAGGCTGGACTAGCGGGGCAGTTCTTC.

This clonotype was counted many times. The chain uses TRBV12-5 and TRBJ1-2, with D unresolved. CDR3 length: 19 amino acids. Trimming left V 0 bases short and J 0 bases short, with 20 bases between. CDR1 is LGHNT, CDR2 FRNRAP, per germline. The CDR3 spells CASGLVLGRPTASNYGYTF. CDR3 nucleotide sequence: TGTGCTAGTGGTTTGGTACTTGGGCGTCCGACGGCCTCTAACTATGGCTACACCTTC.

This clonotype was found many times. The chain is built from TRBV11-1 and TRBJ2-2, with D possibly being TRBD2 (5 bases). The V end was cut by 1 base, the J end by 5 bases, with 11 bases between. Germline loops: CDR1 SGHAT, CDR2 FQDESV (reference sequence). The CDR3 spans 15 residues. CDR3 region: CASSLGLARTGELFF. For the CDR3, the DNA is TGTGCCAGCAGCTTAGGGCTAGCCCGGACCGGGGAGCTGTTTTTT.

V and J are TRBV29-1 and TRBJ1-1, with a possible D match to TRBD1 (6 bases). In germline, CDR1 is SQVTM, CDR2 ANQGSEA. The CDR3 is 15 amino acids. Trimming cost V 6 bases and J 0 bases, with 17 bases left between them. The CDR3 DNA is TGCAGCGTCCACGGACAGAAACCTATGAACACTGAAGCTTTCTTT. This gives the protein CSVHGQKPMNTEAFF.

In this sample, this clonotype turned up many times. J is TRBJ2-2 and V is TRBV7-8; the D is unclear. Trimming removed 5 bases from V and 1 base from J, with 14 bases in between. The CDR3 sequence is 16 residues long. Germline V lookup: CDR1 SGHVS, CDR2 FQNEAQ. This CDR3 is CASSPRRLLNTGELFF. Here the CDR3 DNA reads TGTGCCAGCAGCCCCCGCAGGCTATTGAACACCGGGGAGCTGTTTTTT.

The V and J genes are TRBV27 and TRBJ1-1; possibly TRBD1 for D (5 bases). Between the trimmed V and J ends, which lost 3 bases and 2 bases, there was a span of 19 bases. This CDR3 contains 17 residues. CDR1 and CDR2 (germline): MNHEY, SMNVEV (reference sequence). The CDR3 region has the DNA TGTGCCAGCAGTTTTATGTTCCGCTCAGGGCATAACACTGAAGCTTTCTTT. It translates to CASSFMFRSGHNTEAFF.

This clonotype was seen many times. The chain joins TRBV12-3 or TRBV12-4 to TRBJ1-2; TRBD1 matches 8 bases. V trimming: 6 bases; J trimming: 2 bases; junction bases outside the gene matches: 5. This CDR3 comprises 14 residues. CDR3 DNA: TGTGCCAGCAGGCCCGGGACAGGAAACTATGGCTACACCTTC. Amino acid sequence: CASRPGTGNYGYTF.

The sample holds many counts of this clonotype. The rearrangement links TRBV10-3 to TRBJ1-2, with D possibly being TRBD1 (5 bases). CDR3 length: 16 residues. V was cut by 0 bases and J by 0 bases, with 11 bases left in between. The germline V gene encodes CDR1 ENHRY and CDR2 SYGVKD. CDR3 DNA: TGTGCCATCAGTGAGTCGTGGGACCCGCCTAACTATGGCTACACCTTC. The encoded protein is CAISESWDPPNYGYTF.

The rearrangement uses TRBV20-1 and TRBJ2-5; 10 bases are a match to TRBD2. Germline V gene sequence: CDR1 DFQATT, CDR2 SNEGSKA (reference sequence). The CDR3 has 13 residues. J gave up 5 bases and V 6 bases, and 6 bases lay outside the gene matches. The DNA for the CDR3 is TGCAGTGCCCAGACTAGCGGGCTGGAGACCCAGTACTTC. Its translation is CSAQTSGLETQYF.

This clonotype was seen a few times. The chain recombines TRBV19 with TRBJ2-3; D unclear. V was pared by 3 bases and J by 0 bases, with 10 bases between. The CDR3 consists of 15 residues. The V gene's germline CDR1 is LNHDA and CDR2 SQIVND (reference sequence). The CDR3 sequence: CASSMSRTSTDTQYF. CDR3 coding DNA: TGTGCCAGTAGTATGAGCAGAACTAGCACAGATACGCAGTATTTT. Full variable domain (missing parts from reference TRBV19 and TRBJ2-3): DGGITQSPKYLFRKEGQNVTLSCEQNLNHDAMYWYRQDPGQGLRLIYYSQIVNDFQKGDIAEGYSVSREKKESFPLTVTSAQKNPTAFYLCASSMSRTSTDTQYFGPGTRLTVL.

This clonotype was observed at least ten times. The chain links TRBV12-3 or TRBV12-4 to TRBJ2-7, with 8 bases that match TRBD1. CDR3 length equals 16 residues. V was pared by 6 bases and J by 3 bases, with 13 bases of the junction left unmatched. This CDR3 is CASSSATGGNFYEQYF. The CDR3 DNA reads TGTGCCAGCAGCAGCGCTACAGGGGGGAATTTCTACGAGCAGTACTTC.

This clonotype was counted at least ten times. V is TRBV13 and J is TRBJ2-1, with 9 positions matching TRBD1. The CDR3 consists of 14 residues. CDR1 is PRHDT and CDR2 is FYEKMQ in the germline V gene (reference sequence). The V and J ends lost 1 base and 8 bases, in that order; junction bases with no gene match: 3. Here the CDR3 reads CASSLVGTGHEQFF. The CDR3 nucleotides are TGTGCCAGCAGCTTAGTAGGGACAGGGCATGAGCAGTTCTTC.

There are many counts of this clonotype. This rearrangement joins TRBV6-6 to TRBJ2-7; D is possibly TRBD1 (6 bases). The germline V and J ends were trimmed by 0 bases and 7 bases, with 10 bases remaining between them. This CDR3 spans 13 amino acids. CDR1 MNHNY and CDR2 SVGAGI come from the germline V gene (reference sequence). This chain's CDR3 is CASSYSSTGEQYF. The CDR3 nucleotides read TGTGCCAGCAGTTACTCGAGTACAGGGGAGCAGTACTTC.

Many counts were recorded for this clonotype. The rearrangement links TRBV24-1 to TRBJ2-5, with D possibly matching TRBD1 (6 bases). This CDR3 is built from 14 residues. Germline V gene sequence: CDR1 KGHDR, CDR2 SFDVKD. Trimming removed 4 bases at V and 2 bases at J, with 10 bases between. CDR3 in amino acids: CATSDRTEQETQYF. CDR3 DNA: TGTGCCACCAGTGACCGGACAGAACAAGAGACCCAGTACTTC.

There are many counts of this clonotype. V usage is TRBV9 and J usage is TRBJ1-1; D not certain. V dropped 1 base and J dropped 1 base, with 11 bases sitting between them. Germline V lookup: CDR1 SGDLS, CDR2 YYNGEE. The CDR3 extends over 15 amino acids. The CDR3 region is CASSVWSSENTEAFF. DNA for the CDR3: TGTGCCAGCAGCGTATGGTCATCGGAGAACACTGAAGCTTTCTTT.

This clonotype was counted ten times or more. The chain is built from TRBV5-1 and TRBJ1-6; D might be TRBD1 (6 bases). CDR3 length equals 13 residues. Trimming removed 4 bases from V and 10 bases from J, with 12 bases in between. Germline V gene lookup returns CDR1 SGHRS and CDR2 YFSETQ. CDR3: CASSLEGQSPLHF. CDR3 DNA sequence: TGCGCCAGCAGCCTGGAGGGACAATCACCCCTCCACTTT.

This clonotype was detected only a few times. This rearrangement joins TRBV7-8 to TRBJ2-7; possible D gene TRBD2, 5 bases. The CDR3 loop spans 15 amino acids. With 5 bases removed from V and 2 bases from J, the gap between germline ends came to 16 bases. Germline CDR1 is SGHVS and CDR2 is FQNEAQ. The CDR3 spells CASSLERSGAYEQYF. The CDR3 nucleotides read TGTGCCAGCAGCCTCGAGCGGAGTGGCGCCTACGAGCAGTACTTC.

V is TRBV7-3 and J is TRBJ1-1; tentatively, D is TRBD1 (5 bases). Germline lookup yields CDR1 SGHTA and CDR2 FQGTGA. CDR3 length: 15 residues. With 4 bases removed from V and 4 bases from J, the gap between germline ends came to 16 bases. The CDR3 nucleotides read TGTGCCAGCAGCTCAAAGACCGGGGGGATCACTGAAGCTTTCTTT. Residues: CASSSKTGGITEAFF. Full variable domain (remainder filled in from reference TRBV7-3 and TRBJ1-1): GAGVSQTPSNKVTEKGKYVELRCDPISGHTALYWYRQSLGQGPEFLIYFQGTGAADDSGLPNDRFFAVRPEGSVSTLKIQRTERGDSAVYLCASSSKTGGITEAFFGQGTRLTVV.